This T cell receptor (beta chain) was captured by sequencing in a study of beta chain features in type 1 diabetes (dated by TCRdb to 2016 to 2019). Background on the whole study: Mean age, gender distribution, total cell number and subset yield did not differ between patients and healthy donors. In the study, recently diagnosed type 1 diabetes patients and matched healthy donors were compared on the TCRB repertoires of their sorted circulating CD4+ T cell subsets. Regulatory and stem cell-like memory subsets were obtained from only 8 patients and roughly 8 healthy donors, while naive and central memory subsets were obtained from all 28 donors. A total of about 100,000,000 sorted cells were examined across all samples, and RNA yield correlated strongly with the number of cells per subset. The research as a whole found: Type 1 diabetes patients showed a moderate but significant shortening of TCRB CDR3 length in all four CD4+ subsets. Fewer insertions and more nucleotide deletions at VDJ recombination sites were observed in patients with type 1 diabetes, implying thymic rearrangement abnormalities. Only small numbers of individuals were included in the HLA sub-analyses, which left unresolved whether HLA type had any influence on TCRB rearrangement. PCR might favor shorter templates, but patient and control samples were amplified and corrected together, so any skew would affect both groups equally. The naive, central memory and regulatory TCRB repertoires appeared to resemble one another more closely among patients than among healthy donors. Because cDNA was sequenced instead of genomic DNA, highly expressing activated cells could be over-represented, though the groups showed no difference in activation or CD3 levels.

All of the isolated RNA was reverse transcribed with the High Capacity cDNA Reverse Transcription Kit, so expressed TCRB transcripts were sequenced. Deep immunoSEQ sequencing was applied to naive, central memory and regulatory T cell samples, giving an average of approximately 3.8 million total reads per sample. After sorted cells were lysed in RLT buffer, RNA was extracted with DNase-treated RNeasy Micro or Mini kits, with the choice depending on cell number. Each cell subset was processed on its own to prevent cross-contamination, while patient and healthy donor samples were processed together. Using the immunoSEQ multiplex PCR, TCRB sequences were amplified from cDNA into 87-bp fragments spanning the CDR3 region. Sequencing of the amplicons was done on the Illumina HiSeq platform. Turning to the authors' computational methods: PCR bias was corrected computationally using synthetic template baselines, and reads within Hamming distance 2 were collapsed, with unmergeable singletons discarded. Reads were aligned to IMGT to assign V, D and J genes, CDR3 length, and insertions or deletions at six rearrangement sites. Within each subset, clonotype counts were normalized to sorted cell number, after which true diversity and Gini coefficients were computed with the tcR R package. The overlap coefficient, calculated on TCRB nucleotide sequences, was used to quantify repertoire sharing. Out-of-frame TCRB sequences from naive cells were analyzed to stand in for the pre-selection repertoire. What TCRdb holds here is the immuneACCESS table cut down to in-frame rearrangements. Part of the clones is not present; checked against another copy, under half of the missing clones reflect an unresolved V gene, and the others are unexplained. V, J and clone size are those of that table, while D and trimming were read from the DNA. Across this sample there are roughly 400,000 clones, with 11% to 15% seen only once. Jointly, the top ten make up approximately 0.035% of the sample.

About this clone itself: Its antigen is still unknown. The input lacks base qualities; no much larger clone sits a single base away.

A single peripheral blood draw of 95 to 150 mL on average was collected from each donor into heparinised tubes. A BD FACSAria II was used to sort naive, central memory, regulatory and stem cell-like memory CD4+ T cells with a panel that included CD45RO, CCR7, CD25, CD127, CD95 and CD27. A purity above 98% was achieved for all sorted populations. PBMCs were separated immediately by Lymphoprep density gradient centrifugation and were stained directly, without being cultured. To minimize batch effects, samples were stained and sorted in pairs, one healthy donor with one patient per experiment. The germline ends are 14 bases apart after V is trimmed by 2 bases and J by 0 bases. The germline V gene gives CDR1 as SGHDT and CDR2 as YYEEEE. Reading from cysteine to phenylalanine, the CDR3 counts 16 amino acids. Kept here is only the CDR3 DNA, which spans 48 bases and is read in frame from base 1.

Sample: naive CD4+ T cells from blood. The cell subset or site label, as the study defines it: true naive CD4+ T cells. This clonotype was sampled from a man aged 25-45 years in good health. The rearrangement joined TRBV5-6 to TRBJ2-5; the D region possibly corresponds to TRBD2 (6 bases align). The CDR3 amino acid sequence is: CASSFFVRGYQETQYF. The bases read TGTGCCAGCAGCTTCTTCGTCCGGGGGTACCAAGAGACCCAGTACTTC. Reference TRBV5-6 and TRBJ2-5 proteins supply the regions before and after the CDR3; the full variable domain is: DAGVTQSPTHLIKTRGQQVTLRCSPKSGHDTVSWYQQALGQGPQFIFQYYEEEERQRGNFPDRFSGHQFPNYSSELNVNALLLGDSALYLCASSFFVRGYQETQYFGPGTRLLVL.